This T cell receptor beta chain was retrieved from a study of blood T cell repertoires in COVID-19. Authors' analysis steps: Reference gene primer amplification in the assay estimated nucleated cell counts. Sequencing used immunoSEQ multiplex PCR; TCRdb keeps in-frame clones, though not all of them. V and J calls and clone size are those listed in that table; D and trimming were worked out from the DNA. The sample contains under 250,000 clones, about nine tenths of which appear only once. V was pared by 4 bases and J by 2 bases, with 6 bases of the junction left unmatched. The CDR3 is 15 residues long. CDR1 and CDR2 from the germline V gene are SGHNT and YYREEE (reference sequence).

Sequencing input: peripheral blood. The chain is built from TRBV5-4 and TRBJ2-1; 7 bases agree with TRBD2. This receptor was obtained from a man aged 55 to 69 who had recovered from COVID-19. For the CDR3, the DNA is TGTGCCAGCAGCCCAGAGCGGGATCCCTACAATGAGCAGTTCTTC. Translated: CASSPERDPYNEQFF.